A selection of T cell receptor beta chains follows, all from one sample in a study of T cell repertoires in cytomegalovirus infection. TCRdb re-derived calls from the reads in MiXCR, one entry per CDR3 protein. The data hold about a million distinct CDR3 sequences, with more than 25% observed a single time. No antigen is known for these receptors. Sequences were derived from cultured CD8+ T cells from PBMCs, sampled from culture after CMV antigen stimulation. The origin of the receptors is a human donor in good health (CMV status not recorded). Some clones in this sample may be carry-over from other donors' samples. Both conserved end residues are part of each CDR3. The D gene is left open where the match is weak. Expanded clones get a size class; other rows say once, few or many, or leave the size out.

-,TRBV7-6,TRBJ1-1,-,CTSSSQVNTEAFF,TGTACTAGCAGCTCCCAAGTGAACACTGAAGCTTTCTTT
many,TRBV6-1,TRBJ1-1,-,CASSEVRWTNTEAFF,TGTGCCAGCAGTGAAGTTCGTTGGACGAACACTGAAGCTTTCTTT
-,TRBV19,TRBJ2-2,-,CASSSYDQDTGELFF,TGTGCCAGTTCTTCATATGATCAGGACACCGGGGAGCTGTTTTTT
few,TRBV19,TRBJ2-2,TRBD2,CASGKRGGRTGELFF,TGTGCCAGTGGAAAGCGGGGGGGCCGAACCGGGGAGCTGTTTTTT
-,TRBV19,TRBJ2-1,TRBD2,CASNRGGIIEQFF,TGTGCCAGTAACCGCGGGGGTATCATTGAGCAGTTCTTC
-,TRBV24-1,TRBJ2-5,-,CATSDLQGVGETQYF,TGTGCCACCAGTGATTTGCAGGGAGTTGGAGAGACCCAGTACTTC
-,TRBV6-5,TRBJ1-1,-,CASSYEADRLTEAFF,TGTGCCAGCAGTTACGAGGCAGATCGGTTAACTGAAGCTTTCTTT
few,TRBV6-1,TRBJ2-5,-,CASSEEAAQETQYF,TGTGCCAGCAGTGAAGAGGCAGCCCAAGAGACCCAGTACTTC
-,TRBV28,TRBJ1-5,-,CASKTFGQPQHF,TGTGCCAGCAAAACCTTTGGACAGCCCCAGCATTTT
few,TRBV19,TRBJ1-3,-,CASSISAYSGNTIYF,TGTGCCAGTAGCATTTCAGCATACTCTGGAAACACCATATATTTT
-,TRBV6-2/TRBV6-3,TRBJ1-1,-,CASSSRGNEAFF,TGTGCCAGCAGTTCCCGTGGGAATGAAGCTTTCTTT
-,TRBV9,TRBJ2-3,-,CASSGKGGEDF,TGTGCCAGCAGCGGCAAGGGGGGAGAAGATTTT
many,TRBV7-6,TRBJ1-2,TRBD1,CASSFFLPDRVAGYTF,TGTGCCAGCAGCTTTTTTCTGCCTGACAGGGTGGCTGGCTACACCTTC
-,TRBV7-2,TRBJ1-4,-,CASSLSLGGGATNEKLFF,TGTGCCAGCAGCCTCTCCCTAGGGGGAGGGGCAACTAATGAAAAACTGTTTTTT
few,TRBV12-3/TRBV12-4,TRBJ1-3,-,CASSSRQGNTIYF,TGTGCCAGCAGCTCCCGCCAAGGAAACACCATATATTTT
few,TRBV7-9,TRBJ2-1,-,CATTSPYNEQFF,TGTGCCACGACATCCCCGTACAATGAGCAGTTCTTC
-,TRBV4-1,TRBJ2-5,TRBD2,CASSALGLAEETQYF,TGCGCCAGCAGCGCCCTGGGACTAGCTGAGGAGACCCAGTACTTC
-,TRBV2,TRBJ1-4,-,CASSEARQEKLFF,TGTGCCAGCAGTGAAGCGCGGCAGGAAAAACTGTTTTTT
-,TRBV3-1,TRBJ1-1,-,CASSQDVAGTEAFF,TGTGCCAGCAGCCAAGACGTGGCGGGCACTGAAGCTTTCTTT
few,TRBV4-1,TRBJ1-2,TRBD1,CASSQDHGTGRPRRGYTF,TGCGCCAGCAGCCAAGATCACGGGACAGGTCGTCCCCGACGGGGCTACACCTTC
few,TRBV3-1,TRBJ2-1,-,CASSQDWAGLNEQFF,TGTGCCAGCAGCCAAGATTGGGCGGGACTCAATGAGCAGTTCTTC
-,TRBV28,TRBJ1-4,-,CASSLLGDPMFSINEKLFF,TGTGCCAGCAGTTTACTGGGCGACCCCATGTTTAGCATTAATGAAAAACTGTTTTTT
-,TRBV6-2/TRBV6-3,TRBJ2-7,-,CASSYSRVAVGSYEQYF,TGTGCCAGCAGTTACTCTCGGGTTGCAGTTGGCTCCTACGAGCAGTACTTC
many,TRBV7-8,TRBJ2-3,TRBD2,CASSLPWGLAGDLTDTQYF,TGTGCCAGCAGCTTACCGTGGGGACTAGCGGGGGACCTCACAGATACGCAGTATTTT